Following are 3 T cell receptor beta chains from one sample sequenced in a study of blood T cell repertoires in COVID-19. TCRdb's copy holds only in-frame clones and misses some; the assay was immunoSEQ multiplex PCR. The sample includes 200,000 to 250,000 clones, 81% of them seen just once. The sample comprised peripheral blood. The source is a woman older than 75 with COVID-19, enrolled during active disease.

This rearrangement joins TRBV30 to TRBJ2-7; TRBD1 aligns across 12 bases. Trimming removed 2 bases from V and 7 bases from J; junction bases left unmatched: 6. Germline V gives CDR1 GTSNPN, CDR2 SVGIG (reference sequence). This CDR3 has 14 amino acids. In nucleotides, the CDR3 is TGTGCCTGGAGTCGGGGACAGGGGGCGGGTGAGCAGTACTTC. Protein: CAWSRGQGAGEQYF. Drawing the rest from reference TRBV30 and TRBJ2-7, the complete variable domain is SQTIHQWPATLVQPVGSPLSLECTVEGTSNPNLYWYRQAAGRGLQLLFYSVGIGQISSEVPQNLSASRPQDRQFILSSKKLLLSDSGFYLCAWSRGQGAGEQYFGPGTRLTVT.

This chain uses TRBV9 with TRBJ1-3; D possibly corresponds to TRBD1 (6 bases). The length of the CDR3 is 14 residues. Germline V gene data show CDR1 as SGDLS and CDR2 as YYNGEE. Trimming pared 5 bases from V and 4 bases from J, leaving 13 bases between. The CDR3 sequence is CASRAGATGNTIYF. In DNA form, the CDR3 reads TGTGCCAGCAGGGCGGGGGCAACCGGAAACACCATATATTTT.

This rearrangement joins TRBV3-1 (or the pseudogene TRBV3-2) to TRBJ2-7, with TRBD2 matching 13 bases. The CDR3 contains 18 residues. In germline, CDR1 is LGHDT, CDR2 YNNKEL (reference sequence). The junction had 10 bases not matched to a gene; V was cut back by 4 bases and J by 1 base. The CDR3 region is CASSPGTSGIFYSYEQYF. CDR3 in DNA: TGTGCCAGCAGCCCTGGGACTAGCGGGATATTTTATTCCTACGAGCAGTACTTC.